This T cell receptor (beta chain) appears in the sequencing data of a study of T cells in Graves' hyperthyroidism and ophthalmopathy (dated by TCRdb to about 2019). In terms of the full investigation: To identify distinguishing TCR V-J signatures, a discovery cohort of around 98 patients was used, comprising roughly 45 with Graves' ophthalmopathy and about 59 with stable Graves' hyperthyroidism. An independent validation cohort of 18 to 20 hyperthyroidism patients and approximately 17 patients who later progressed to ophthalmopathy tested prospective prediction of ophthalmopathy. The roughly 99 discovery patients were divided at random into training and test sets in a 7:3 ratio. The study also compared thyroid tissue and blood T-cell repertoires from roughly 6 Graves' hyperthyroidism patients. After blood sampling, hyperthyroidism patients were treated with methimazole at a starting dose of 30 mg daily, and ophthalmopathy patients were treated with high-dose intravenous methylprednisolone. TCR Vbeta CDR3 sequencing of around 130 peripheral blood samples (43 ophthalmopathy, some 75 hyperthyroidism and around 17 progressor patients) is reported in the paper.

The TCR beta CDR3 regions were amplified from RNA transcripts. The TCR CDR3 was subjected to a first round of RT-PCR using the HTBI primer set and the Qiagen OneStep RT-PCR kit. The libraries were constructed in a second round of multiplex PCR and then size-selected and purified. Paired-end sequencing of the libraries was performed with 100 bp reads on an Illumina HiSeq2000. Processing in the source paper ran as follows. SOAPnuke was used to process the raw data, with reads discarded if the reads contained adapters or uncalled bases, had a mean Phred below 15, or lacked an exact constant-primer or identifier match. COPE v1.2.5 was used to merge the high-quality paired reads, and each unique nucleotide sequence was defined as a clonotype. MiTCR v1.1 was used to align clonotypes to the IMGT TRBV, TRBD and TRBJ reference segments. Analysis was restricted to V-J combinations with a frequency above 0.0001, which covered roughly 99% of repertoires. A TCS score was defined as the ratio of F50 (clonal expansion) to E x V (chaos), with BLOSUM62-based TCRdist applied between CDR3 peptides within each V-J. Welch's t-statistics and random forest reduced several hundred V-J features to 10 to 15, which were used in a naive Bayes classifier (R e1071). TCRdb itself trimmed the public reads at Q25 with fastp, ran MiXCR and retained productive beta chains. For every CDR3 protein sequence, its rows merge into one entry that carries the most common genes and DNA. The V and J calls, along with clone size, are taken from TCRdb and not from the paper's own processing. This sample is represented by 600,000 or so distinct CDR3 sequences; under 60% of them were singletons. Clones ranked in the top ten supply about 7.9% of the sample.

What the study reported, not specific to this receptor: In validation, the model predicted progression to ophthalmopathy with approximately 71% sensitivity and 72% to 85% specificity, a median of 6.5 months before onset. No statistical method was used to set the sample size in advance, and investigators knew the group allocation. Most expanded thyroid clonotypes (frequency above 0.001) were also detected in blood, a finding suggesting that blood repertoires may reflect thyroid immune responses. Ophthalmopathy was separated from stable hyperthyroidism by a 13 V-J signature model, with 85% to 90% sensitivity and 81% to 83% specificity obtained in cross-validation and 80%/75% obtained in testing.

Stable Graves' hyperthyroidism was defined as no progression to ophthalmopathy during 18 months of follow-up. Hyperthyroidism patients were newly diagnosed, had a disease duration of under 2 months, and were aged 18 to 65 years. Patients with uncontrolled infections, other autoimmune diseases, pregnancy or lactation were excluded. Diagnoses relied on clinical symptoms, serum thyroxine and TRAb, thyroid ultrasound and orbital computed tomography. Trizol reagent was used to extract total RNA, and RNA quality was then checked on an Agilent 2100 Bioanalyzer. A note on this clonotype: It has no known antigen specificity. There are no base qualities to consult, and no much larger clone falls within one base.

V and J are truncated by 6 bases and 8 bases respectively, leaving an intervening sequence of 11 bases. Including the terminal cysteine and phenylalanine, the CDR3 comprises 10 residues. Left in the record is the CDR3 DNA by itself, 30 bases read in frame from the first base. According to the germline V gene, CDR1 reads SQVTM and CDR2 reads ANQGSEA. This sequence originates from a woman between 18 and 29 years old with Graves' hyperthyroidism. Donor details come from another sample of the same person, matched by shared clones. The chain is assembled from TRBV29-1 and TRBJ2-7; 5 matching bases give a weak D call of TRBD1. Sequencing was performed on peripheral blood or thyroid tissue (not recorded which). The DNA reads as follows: TGCAGCGTAGTGGCAGGGAAGCAGTACTTC. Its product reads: CSVVAGKQYF.